This is a list of T cell receptor beta chains from one sample in a study of T cell repertoires in cytomegalovirus infection. MiXCR, run by TCRdb on the reads, gives a single entry per CDR3 protein. The table shows under 100,000 distinct CDR3 sequences, with approximately 3.7% occurring only once. The sequenced sample consisted of PBMCs. These receptors were obtained from a human donor in good health (CMV status not recorded). Some clones in this sample may be carry-over from other donors' samples. Both conserved end residues are part of each CDR3. The D gene is left open where the match is weak.

j_gene | v_gene | d_gene | CDR3aa
TRBJ2-1 | TRBV30 | TRBD2 | CAWRGLAGSYNEQFF
TRBJ2-5 | TRBV29-1 | TRBD1 | CSVGILPGQGIQETQYF
TRBJ1-2 | TRBV10-2 | NA | CASSERDALYGYTF
TRBJ2-7 | TRBV27 | NA | CASSLSHKGGKQYF
TRBJ1-1 | TRBV7-2 | TRBD1 | CASSLAWDRGAFF
TRBJ2-7 | TRBV6-5 | TRBD1 | CAAKTGVGDEQYF
TRBJ1-1 | TRBV6-5 | NA | CASSYSIGERTTEAFF
TRBJ2-7 | TRBV28 | TRBD1 | CASIETGGVYEQYF
TRBJ1-5 | TRBV2 | TRBD1 | CASSRMTGTGGEPQHF
TRBJ2-7 | TRBV7-8 | NA | CASSLDKGSYEQYF
TRBJ1-1 | TRBV6-2/TRBV6-3 | NA | CASTSRAKGTEAFF
TRBJ2-1 | TRBV5-4 | NA | CASSFGGMNNEQFF
TRBJ2-7 | TRBV6-1 | NA | CASSEAGPPSHEQYF
TRBJ2-3 | TRBV7-3 | NA | CASSLQGGNADTQYF
TRBJ1-2 | TRBV28 | NA | CASSFSGGNYGYTF
TRBJ1-1 | TRBV6-5 | TRBD1 | CASRAGQGVTEAFF
TRBJ2-5 | TRBV25-1 | NA | CASSELGPGTLETQYF